This T cell receptor (beta chain) stems from a study of CD8 T cells in Susac syndrome. Overall study findings and caveats: The TCR sequencing and HLA analysis in the study involved a relatively small number of individuals, as the study acknowledged.

RNA in amounts of roughly 0.5 to 1 ug was reverse transcribed with random hexamers. Multiplex PCR with immunoSEQ amplified the TCR beta CDR3 across 54 Vbeta and 13 Jbeta. One entry per CDR3 protein, called by TCRdb with MiXCR from the immunoSEQ multiplex PCR reads. Here the sample spans 250,000 to 300,000 distinct CDR3 sequences, around 83% being singletons. The T cells that were sequenced for TCR beta were CD8+ and CD4+ cells from blood. TEMRA cells were FACS-enriched and CD8+ and CD4+ T cells negatively isolated. Comments on this clonotype: Its antigen is unknown.

Germline values: CDR1 SQVTM, CDR2 ANQGSEA. This CDR3 contains 13 residues. Trimming shortened V by 3 bases and J by 2 bases, and 10 bases separated the two germline ends. This TCR came from a human donor with multiple sclerosis. Sequenced input: CD8+ T cells from PBMCs. The gene calls are TRBV29-1 and TRBJ1-2; possibly TRBD1 for D (5 bases). CDR3 coding DNA: TGCAGCGTTGACAATCAGGGAAACTATGGCTACACCTTC. This translates into CSVDNQGNYGYTF.